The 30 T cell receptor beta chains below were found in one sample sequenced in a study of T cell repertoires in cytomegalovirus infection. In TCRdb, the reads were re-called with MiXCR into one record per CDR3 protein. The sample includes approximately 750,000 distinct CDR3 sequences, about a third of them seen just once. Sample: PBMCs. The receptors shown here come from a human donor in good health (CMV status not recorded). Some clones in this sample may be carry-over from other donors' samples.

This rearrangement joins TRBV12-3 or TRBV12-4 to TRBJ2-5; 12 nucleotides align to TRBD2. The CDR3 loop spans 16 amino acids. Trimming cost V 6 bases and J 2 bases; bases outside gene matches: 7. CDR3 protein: CASSLRLAGDQETQYF. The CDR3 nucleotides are TGTGCCAGCAGCTTACGACTAGCGGGGGATCAAGAGACCCAGTACTTC.

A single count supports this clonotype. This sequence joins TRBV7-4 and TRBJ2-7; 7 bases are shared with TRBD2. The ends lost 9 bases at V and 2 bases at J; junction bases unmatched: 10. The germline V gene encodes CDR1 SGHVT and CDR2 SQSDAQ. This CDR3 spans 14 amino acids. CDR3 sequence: CASSRRDYPYEQYF. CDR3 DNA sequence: TGTGCCAGTTCCCGGCGGGACTACCCCTACGAGCAGTACTTC.

CDR3 DNA sequence: TGTGCCAGCAGCCAATTGCGGGAGGGCGCTTGGTATGAGCAGTTCTTC. This sequence encodes CASSQLREGAWYEQFF. The chain carries TRBV3-1 and TRBJ2-1, with 9 bases matching TRBD2. The CDR3 contains 16 residues. CDR1 and CDR2 (germline): LGHDT, YNNKEL (reference sequence). The junction had 10 bases not matched to a gene; V was cut back by 2 bases and J by 8 bases.

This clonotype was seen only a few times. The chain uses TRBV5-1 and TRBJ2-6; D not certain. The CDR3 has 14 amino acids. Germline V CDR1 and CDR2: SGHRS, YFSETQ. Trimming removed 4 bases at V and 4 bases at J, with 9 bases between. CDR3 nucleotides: TGCGCCAGCAGCGCCGACATGGGGGCCAACGTCCTGACTTTC. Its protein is CASSADMGANVLTF.

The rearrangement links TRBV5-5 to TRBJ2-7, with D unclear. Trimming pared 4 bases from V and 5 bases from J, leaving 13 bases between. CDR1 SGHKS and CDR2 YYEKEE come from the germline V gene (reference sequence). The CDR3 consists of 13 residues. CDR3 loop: CASSVGLEHEQYF. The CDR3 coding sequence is TGTGCCAGCAGCGTCGGATTAGAACACGAGCAGTACTTC.

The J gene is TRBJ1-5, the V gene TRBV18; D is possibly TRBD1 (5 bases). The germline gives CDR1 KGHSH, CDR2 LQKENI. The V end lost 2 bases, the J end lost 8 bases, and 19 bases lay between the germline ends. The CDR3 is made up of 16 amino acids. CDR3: CASSPYPGLVPKPQHF. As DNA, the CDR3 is TGTGCCAGCTCACCATATCCAGGGTTGGTTCCCAAGCCCCAGCATTTT.

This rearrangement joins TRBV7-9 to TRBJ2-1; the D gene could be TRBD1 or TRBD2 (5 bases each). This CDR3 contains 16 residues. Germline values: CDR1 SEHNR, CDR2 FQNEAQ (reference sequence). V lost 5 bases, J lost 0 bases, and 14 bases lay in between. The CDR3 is CASSARKGSSYNEQFF. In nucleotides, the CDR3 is TGTGCCAGCAGCGCGAGAAAGGGGAGCTCCTACAATGAGCAGTTCTTC. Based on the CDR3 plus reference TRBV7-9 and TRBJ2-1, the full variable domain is DTGVSQNPRHKITKRGQNVTFRCDPISEHNRLYWYRQTLGQGPEFLTYFQNEAQLEKSRLLSDRFSAERPKGSFSTLEIQRTEQGDSAMYLCASSARKGSSYNEQFFGPGTRLTVL.

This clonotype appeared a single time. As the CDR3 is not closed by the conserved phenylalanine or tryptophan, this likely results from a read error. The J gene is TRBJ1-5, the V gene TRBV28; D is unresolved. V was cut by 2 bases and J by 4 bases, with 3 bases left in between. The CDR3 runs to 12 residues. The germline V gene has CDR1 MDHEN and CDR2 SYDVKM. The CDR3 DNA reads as TGTGCCAGCAGTTTAGGAAATCAGCCCCAGCATTGT. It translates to CASSLGNQPQHC.

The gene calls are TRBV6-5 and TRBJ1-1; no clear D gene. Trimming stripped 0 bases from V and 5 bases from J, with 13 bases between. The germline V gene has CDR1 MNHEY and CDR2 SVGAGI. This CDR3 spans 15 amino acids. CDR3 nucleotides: TGTGCCAGCAGTTACTCGATCCGGGGTTGGACTGAAGCTTTCTTT. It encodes CASSYSIRGWTEAFF.

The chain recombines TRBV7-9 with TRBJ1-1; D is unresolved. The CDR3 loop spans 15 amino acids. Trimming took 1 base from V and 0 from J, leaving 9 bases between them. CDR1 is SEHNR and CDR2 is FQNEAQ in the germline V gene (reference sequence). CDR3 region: CASSLVTGVNTEAFF. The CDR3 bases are TGTGCCAGCAGCTTAGTGACCGGGGTGAACACTGAAGCTTTCTTT.

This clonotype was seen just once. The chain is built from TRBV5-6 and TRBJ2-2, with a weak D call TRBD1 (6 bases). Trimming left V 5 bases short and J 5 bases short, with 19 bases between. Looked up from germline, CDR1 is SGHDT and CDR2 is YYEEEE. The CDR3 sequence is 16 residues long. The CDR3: CASRRTGHELTGELFF. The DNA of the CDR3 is TGTGCCAGCAGGCGAACGGGACATGAGTTAACCGGGGAGCTGTTTTTT.

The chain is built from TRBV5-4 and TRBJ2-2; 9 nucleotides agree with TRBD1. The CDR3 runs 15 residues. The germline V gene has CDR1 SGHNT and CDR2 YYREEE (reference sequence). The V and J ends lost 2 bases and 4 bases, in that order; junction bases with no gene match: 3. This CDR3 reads CASSFGTGLTGELFF. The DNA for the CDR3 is TGTGCCAGCAGCTTTGGGACAGGGCTCACCGGGGAGCTGTTTTTT.

This chain's CDR3 is CASSESWDKTNRAVDEQYF. CDR3 sequence (DNA): TGTGCCAGCAGTGAATCTTGGGACAAGACCAATCGCGCGGTCGACGAGCAGTACTTC. This chain connects TRBV25-1 to TRBJ2-7, with D possibly being TRBD1 (6 bases). Trimming cost V 1 base and J 5 bases, with 27 bases left between them. Germline assignment: CDR1 MGHDK and CDR2 SYGVNS. The CDR3 loop spans 19 amino acids.

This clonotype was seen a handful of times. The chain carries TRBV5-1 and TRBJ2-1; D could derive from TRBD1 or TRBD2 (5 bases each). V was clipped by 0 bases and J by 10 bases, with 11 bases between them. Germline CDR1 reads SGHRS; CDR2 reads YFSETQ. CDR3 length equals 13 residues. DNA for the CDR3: TGCGCCAGCAGCTTGGACCTGGGACGGGAGCAGTTCTTC. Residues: CASSLDLGREQFF.

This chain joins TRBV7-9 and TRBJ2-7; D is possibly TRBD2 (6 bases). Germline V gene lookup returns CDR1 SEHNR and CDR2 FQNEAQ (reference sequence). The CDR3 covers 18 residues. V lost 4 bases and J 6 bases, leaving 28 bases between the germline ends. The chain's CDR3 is CASSSPGMGGLLGAEQYF. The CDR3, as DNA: TGTGCCAGCAGCTCCCCCGGGATGGGGGGATTACTCGGGGCCGAGCAGTACTTC.

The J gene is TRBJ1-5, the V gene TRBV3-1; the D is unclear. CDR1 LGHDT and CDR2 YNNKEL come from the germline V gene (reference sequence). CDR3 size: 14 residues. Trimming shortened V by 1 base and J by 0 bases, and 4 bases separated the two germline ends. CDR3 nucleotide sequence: TGTGCCAGCAGCCAAGCTCATAGCAATCAGCCCCAGCATTTT. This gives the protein CASSQAHSNQPQHF.

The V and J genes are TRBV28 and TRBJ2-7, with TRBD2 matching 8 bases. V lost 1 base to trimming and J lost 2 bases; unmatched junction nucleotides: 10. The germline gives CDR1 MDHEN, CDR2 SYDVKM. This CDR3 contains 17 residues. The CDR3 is CASSLFGGGRTTYEQYF. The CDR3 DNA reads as TGTGCCAGCAGTTTATTTGGGGGCGGGAGGACAACCTACGAGCAGTACTTC. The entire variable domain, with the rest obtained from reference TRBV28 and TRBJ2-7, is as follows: DVKVTQSSRYLVKRTGEKVFLECVQDMDHENMFWYRQDPGLGLRLIYFSYDVKMKEKGDIPEGYSVSREKKERFSLILESASTNQTSMYLCASSLFGGGRTTYEQYFGPGTRLTVT.

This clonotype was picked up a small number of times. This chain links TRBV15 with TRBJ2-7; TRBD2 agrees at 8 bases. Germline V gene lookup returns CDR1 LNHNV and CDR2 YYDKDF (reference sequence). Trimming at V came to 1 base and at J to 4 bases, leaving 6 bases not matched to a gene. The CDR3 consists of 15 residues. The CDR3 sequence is CATSRAGGGSYEQYF. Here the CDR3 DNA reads TGTGCCACCAGCAGAGCCGGGGGGGGGTCTTACGAGCAGTACTTC.

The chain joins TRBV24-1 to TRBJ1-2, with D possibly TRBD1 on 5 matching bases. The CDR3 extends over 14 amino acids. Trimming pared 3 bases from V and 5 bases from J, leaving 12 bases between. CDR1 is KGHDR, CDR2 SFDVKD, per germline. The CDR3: CATSDIGRAYGYTF. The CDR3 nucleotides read TGTGCCACCAGTGATATCGGCAGGGCTTATGGCTACACCTTC.

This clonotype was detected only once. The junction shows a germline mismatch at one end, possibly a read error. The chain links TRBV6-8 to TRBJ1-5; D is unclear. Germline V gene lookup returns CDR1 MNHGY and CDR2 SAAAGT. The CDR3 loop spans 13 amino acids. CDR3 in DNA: TGTGCCATCAGTGAATGGGGAAATCAGCCCCAGCATTTT. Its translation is CAISEWGNQPQHF.

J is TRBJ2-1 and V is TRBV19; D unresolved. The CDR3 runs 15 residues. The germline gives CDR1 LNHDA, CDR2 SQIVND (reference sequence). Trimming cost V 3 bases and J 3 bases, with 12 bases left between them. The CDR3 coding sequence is TGTGCCAGTAGTATCGGCCTCGGGTACTACAATGAGCAGTTCTTC. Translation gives CASSIGLGYYNEQFF.

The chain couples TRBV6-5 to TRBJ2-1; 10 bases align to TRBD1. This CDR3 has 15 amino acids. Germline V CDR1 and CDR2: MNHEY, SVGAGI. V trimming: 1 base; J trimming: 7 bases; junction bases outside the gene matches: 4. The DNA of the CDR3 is TGTGCCAGCAGTTACTGGGACAGGGGTAAGAATGAGCAGTTCTTC. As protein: CASSYWDRGKNEQFF.

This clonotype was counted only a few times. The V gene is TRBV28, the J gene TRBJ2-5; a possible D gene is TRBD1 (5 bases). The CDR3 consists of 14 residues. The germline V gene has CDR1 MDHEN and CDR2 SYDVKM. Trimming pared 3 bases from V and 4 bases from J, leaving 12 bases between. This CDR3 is CASSFPGIGETQYF. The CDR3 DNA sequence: TGTGCCAGCAGTTTCCCAGGGATCGGAGAGACCCAGTACTTC.

This CDR3 reads CASSTSAGELFF. DNA of the CDR3: TGTGCCAGCAGCACCTCGGCCGGGGAGCTGTTTTTT. The J gene is TRBJ2-2, the V gene TRBV7-9; no firm D call. CDR1 is SEHNR, CDR2 FQNEAQ, per germline (reference sequence). Deletions cut 5 bases from V and 6 bases from J, with 7 bases between. The CDR3 length is 12 residues.

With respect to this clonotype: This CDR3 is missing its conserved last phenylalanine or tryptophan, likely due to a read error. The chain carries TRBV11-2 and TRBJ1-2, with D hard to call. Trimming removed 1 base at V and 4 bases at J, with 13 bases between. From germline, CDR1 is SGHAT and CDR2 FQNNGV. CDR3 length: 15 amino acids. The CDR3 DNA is TGTGCCAGCAGCTTAGCGGCAGGAGAGGGCTATGGCTACACCTTA. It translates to CASSLAAGEGYGYTL.

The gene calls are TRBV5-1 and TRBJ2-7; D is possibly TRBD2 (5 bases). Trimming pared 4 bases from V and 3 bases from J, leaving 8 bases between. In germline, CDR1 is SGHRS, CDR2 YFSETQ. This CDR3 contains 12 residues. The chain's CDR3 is CASSGSGYEQYF. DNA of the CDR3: TGCGCCAGCAGCGGGAGTGGCTACGAGCAGTACTTC.

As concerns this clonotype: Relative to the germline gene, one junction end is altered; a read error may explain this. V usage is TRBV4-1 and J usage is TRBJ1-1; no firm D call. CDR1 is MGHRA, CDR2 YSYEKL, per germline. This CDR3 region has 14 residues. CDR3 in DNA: TGTGCCAGCAGCCATGATCAAGGGAGAGCTGAAGCTTTCTTT. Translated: CASSHDQGRAEAFF.

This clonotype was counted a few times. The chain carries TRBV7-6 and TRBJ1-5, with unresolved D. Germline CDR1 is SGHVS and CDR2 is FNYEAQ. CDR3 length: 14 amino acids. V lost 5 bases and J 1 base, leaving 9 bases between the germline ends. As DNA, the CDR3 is TGTGCCAGCAGCCGCGCTGGAAGCAATCAGCCCCAGCATTTT. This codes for CASSRAGSNQPQHF.

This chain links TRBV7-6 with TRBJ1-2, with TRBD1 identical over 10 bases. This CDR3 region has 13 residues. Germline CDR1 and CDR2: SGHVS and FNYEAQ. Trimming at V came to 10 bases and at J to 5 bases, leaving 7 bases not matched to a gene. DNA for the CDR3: TGTGCCAAAAGACAGGGGGCCAGTTATGGCTACACCTTC. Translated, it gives CAKRQGASYGYTF.

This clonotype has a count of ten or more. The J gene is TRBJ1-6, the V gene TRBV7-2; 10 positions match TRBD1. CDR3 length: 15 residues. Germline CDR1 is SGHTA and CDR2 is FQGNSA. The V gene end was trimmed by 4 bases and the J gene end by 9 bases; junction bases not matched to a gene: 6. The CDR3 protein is CASSSPGTGVSPLHF. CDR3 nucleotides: TGTGCCAGCAGCTCCCCCGGGACAGGGGTTTCACCCCTCCACTTT.